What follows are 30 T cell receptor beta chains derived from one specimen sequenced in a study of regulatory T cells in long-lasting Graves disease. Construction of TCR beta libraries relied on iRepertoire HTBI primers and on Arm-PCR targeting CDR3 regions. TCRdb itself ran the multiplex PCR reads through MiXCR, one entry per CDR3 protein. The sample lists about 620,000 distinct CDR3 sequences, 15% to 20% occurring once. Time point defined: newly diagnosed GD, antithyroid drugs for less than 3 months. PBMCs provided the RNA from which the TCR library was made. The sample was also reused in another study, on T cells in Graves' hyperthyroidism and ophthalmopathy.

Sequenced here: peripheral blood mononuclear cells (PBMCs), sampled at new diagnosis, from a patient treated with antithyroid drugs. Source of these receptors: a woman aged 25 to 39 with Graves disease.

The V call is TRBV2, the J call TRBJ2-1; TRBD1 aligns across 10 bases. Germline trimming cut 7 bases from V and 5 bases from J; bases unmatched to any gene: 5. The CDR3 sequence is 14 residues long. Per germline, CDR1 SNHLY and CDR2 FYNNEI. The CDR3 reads CASTPDRGHNEQFF. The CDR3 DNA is TGTGCCAGCACCCCCGACAGGGGGCACAATGAGCAGTTCTTC. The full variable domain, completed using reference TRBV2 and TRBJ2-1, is EPEVTQTPSHQVTQMGQEVILRCVPISNHLYFYWYRQILGQKVEFLVSFYNNEISEKSEIFDDQFSVERPDGSNFTLKIRSTKLEDSAMYFCASTPDRGHNEQFFGPGTRLTVL.

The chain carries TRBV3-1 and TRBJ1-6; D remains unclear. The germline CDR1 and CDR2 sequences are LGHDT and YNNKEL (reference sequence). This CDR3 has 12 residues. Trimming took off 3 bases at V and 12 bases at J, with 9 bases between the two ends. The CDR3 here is CASSQFGVPLHF. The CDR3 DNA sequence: TGTGCCAGCAGCCAGTTCGGGGTACCCCTCCACTTT.

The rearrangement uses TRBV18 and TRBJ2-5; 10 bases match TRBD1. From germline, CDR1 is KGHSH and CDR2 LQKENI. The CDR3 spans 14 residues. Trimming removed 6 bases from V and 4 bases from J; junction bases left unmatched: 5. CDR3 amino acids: CASSRGQGGETQYF. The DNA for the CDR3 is TGTGCCAGCTCCCGCGGACAGGGGGGAGAGACCCAGTACTTC.

CDR3: CASKKGGGAGNEQFF. The CDR3 nucleotides are TGTGCCAGCAAGAAAGGGGGGGGCGCGGGGAATGAGCAGTTCTTC. The V call is TRBV6-2 or TRBV6-3, the J call TRBJ2-1, with TRBD2 as a possible D gene (7 bases). Germline CDR1 and CDR2: MNHEY and SVGEGT. The CDR3 extends over 15 amino acids. V was pared by 7 bases and J by 7 bases, with 20 bases between.

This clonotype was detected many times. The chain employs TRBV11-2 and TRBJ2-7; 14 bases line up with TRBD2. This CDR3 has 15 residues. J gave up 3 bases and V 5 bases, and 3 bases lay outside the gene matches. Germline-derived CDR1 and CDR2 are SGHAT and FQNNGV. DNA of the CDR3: TGTGCCAGCAGCCTGGGACTAGCGGGAGTCTACGAGCAGTACTTC. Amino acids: CASSLGLAGVYEQYF.

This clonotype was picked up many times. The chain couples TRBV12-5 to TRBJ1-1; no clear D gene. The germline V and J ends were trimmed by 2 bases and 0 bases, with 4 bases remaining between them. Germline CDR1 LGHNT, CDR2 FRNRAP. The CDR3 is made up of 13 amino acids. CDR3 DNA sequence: TGTGCTAGTGGTTTGCGAATGAACACTGAAGCTTTCTTT. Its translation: CASGLRMNTEAFF.

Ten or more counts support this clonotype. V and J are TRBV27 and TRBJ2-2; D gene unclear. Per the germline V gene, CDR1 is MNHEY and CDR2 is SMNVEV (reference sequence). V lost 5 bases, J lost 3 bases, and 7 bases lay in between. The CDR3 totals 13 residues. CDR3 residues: CASSETHTGELFF. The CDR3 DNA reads TGTGCCAGCAGTGAAACGCACACCGGGGAGCTGTTTTTT.

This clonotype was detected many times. The CDR3 here is CASSLAAGTNEQYF. In DNA, the CDR3 is TGCGCCAGCAGCTTGGCGGCAGGGACCAACGAGCAGTACTTC. This sequence joins TRBV5-1 and TRBJ2-7; the D gene could be TRBD1 or TRBD2 (5 bases each). V was trimmed by 0 bases and J by 5 bases, leaving 12 bases between them. This CDR3 has 14 residues. Per the germline V gene, CDR1 is SGHRS and CDR2 is YFSETQ.

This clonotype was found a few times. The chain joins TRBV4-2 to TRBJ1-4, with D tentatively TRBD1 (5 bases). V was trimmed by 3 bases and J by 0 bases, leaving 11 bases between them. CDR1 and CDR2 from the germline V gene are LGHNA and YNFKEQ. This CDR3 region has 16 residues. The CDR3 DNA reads TGTGCCAGCAGCCAGGGTGACAGAGCAACTAATGAAAAACTGTTTTTT. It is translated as CASSQGDRATNEKLFF.

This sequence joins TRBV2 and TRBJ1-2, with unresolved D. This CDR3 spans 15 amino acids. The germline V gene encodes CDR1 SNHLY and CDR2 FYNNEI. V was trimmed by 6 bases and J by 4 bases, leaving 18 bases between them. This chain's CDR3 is CASRPVLTTSYGYTF. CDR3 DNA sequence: TGTGCCAGCAGACCAGTTCTGACCACAAGCTATGGCTACACCTTC.

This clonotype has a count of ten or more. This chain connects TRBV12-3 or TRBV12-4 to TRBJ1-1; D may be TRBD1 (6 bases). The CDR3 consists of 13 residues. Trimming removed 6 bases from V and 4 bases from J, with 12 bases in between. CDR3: CASSRQQGTEAFF. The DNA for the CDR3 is TGTGCCAGCAGCCGTCAACAGGGCACTGAAGCTTTCTTT.

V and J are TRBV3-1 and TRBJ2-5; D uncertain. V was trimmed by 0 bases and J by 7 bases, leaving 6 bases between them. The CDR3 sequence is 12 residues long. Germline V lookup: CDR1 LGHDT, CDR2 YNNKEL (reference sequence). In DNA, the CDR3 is TGTGCCAGCAGCCAAGAATCCGGGACCCAGTACTTC. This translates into CASSQESGTQYF.

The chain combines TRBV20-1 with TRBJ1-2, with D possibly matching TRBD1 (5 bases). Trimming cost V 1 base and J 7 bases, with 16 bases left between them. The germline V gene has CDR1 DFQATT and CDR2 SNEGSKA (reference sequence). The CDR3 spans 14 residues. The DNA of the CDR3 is TGCAGTGCTAGAGTGAGGGGAGCGGGTACTGGCTACACCTTC. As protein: CSARVRGAGTGYTF.

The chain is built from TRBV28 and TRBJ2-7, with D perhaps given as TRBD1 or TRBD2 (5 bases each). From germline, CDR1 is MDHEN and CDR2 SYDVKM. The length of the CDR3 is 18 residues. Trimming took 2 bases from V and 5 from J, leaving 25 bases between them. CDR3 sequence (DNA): TGTGCCAGCAGTTTAGGCCTCTTTGGGACGAGGCCTATAGACGAGCAGTACTTC. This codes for CASSLGLFGTRPIDEQYF. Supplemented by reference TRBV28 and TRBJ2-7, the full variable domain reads DVKVTQSSRYLVKRTGEKVFLECVQDMDHENMFWYRQDPGLGLRLIYFSYDVKMKEKGDIPEGYSVSREKKERFSLILESASTNQTSMYLCASSLGLFGTRPIDEQYFGPGTRLTVT.

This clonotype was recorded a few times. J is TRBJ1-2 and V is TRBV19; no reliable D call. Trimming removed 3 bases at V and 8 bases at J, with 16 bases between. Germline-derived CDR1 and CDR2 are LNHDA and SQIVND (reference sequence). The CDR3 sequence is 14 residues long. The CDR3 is CASSMGTEARGYTF. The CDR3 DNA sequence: TGTGCCAGTAGTATGGGAACAGAGGCGCGGGGCTACACCTTC.

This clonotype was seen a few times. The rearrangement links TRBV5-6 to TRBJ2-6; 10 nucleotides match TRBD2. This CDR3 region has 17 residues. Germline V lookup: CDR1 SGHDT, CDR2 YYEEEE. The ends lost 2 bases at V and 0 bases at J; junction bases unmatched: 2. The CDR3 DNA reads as TGTGCCAGCAGCTTACTAGCGGGACTCTCTGGGGCCAACGTCCTGACTTTC. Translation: CASSLLAGLSGANVLTF.

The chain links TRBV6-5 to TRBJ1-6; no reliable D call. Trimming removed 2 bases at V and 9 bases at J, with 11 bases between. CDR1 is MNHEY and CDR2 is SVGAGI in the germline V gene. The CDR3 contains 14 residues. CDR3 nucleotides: TGTGCCAGCAGTTACAAGATTGAGACTTCACCCCTCCACTTT. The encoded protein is CASSYKIETSPLHF.

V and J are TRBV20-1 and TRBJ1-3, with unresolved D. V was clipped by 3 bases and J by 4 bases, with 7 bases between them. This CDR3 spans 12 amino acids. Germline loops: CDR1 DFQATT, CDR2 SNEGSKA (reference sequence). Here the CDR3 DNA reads TGCAGTGCTAGGACGCAGGGAAACACCATATATTTT. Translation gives CSARTQGNTIYF.

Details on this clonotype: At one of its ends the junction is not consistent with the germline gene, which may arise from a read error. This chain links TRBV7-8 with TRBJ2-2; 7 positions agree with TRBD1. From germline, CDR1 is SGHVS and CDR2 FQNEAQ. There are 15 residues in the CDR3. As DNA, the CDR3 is TGTGCCAGCAGCTCGGACAGGAGAAACATCGGGGAGCTGTTTTTT. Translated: CASSSDRRNIGELFF.

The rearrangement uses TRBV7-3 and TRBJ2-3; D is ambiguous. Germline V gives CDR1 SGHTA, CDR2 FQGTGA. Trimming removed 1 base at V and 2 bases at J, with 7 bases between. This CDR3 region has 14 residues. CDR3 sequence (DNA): TGTGCCAGCAGCTTAAGCCAGTCCACAGATACGCAGTATTTT. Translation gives CASSLSQSTDTQYF. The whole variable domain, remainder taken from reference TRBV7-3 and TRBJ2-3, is GAGVSQTPSNKVTEKGKYVELRCDPISGHTALYWYRQSLGQGPEFLIYFQGTGAADDSGLPNDRFFAVRPEGSVSTLKIQRTERGDSAVYLCASSLSQSTDTQYFGPGTRLTVL.

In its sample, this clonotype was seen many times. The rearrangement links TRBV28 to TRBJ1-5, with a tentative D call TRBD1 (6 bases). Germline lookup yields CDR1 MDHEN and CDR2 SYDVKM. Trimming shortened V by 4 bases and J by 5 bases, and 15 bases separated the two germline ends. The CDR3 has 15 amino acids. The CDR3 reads CASSSTTGSDQPQHF. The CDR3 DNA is TGTGCCAGCAGTTCCACGACAGGTAGTGATCAGCCCCAGCATTTT.

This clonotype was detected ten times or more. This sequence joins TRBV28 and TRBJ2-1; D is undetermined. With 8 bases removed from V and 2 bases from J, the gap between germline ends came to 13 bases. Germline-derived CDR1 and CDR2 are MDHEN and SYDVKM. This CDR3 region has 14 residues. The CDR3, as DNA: TGTGCCAGCTGCCTAGAAGACGCCTACAATGAGCAGTTCTTC. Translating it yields CASCLEDAYNEQFF.

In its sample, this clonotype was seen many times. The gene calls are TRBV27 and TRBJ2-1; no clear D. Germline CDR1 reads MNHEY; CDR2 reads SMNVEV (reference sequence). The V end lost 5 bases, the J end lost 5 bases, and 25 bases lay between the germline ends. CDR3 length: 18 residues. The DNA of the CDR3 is TGTGCCAGCAGTACGCGTGGATTTAGGGCAGTAATTAACAATGAGCAGTTCTTC. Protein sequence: CASSTRGFRAVINNEQFF.

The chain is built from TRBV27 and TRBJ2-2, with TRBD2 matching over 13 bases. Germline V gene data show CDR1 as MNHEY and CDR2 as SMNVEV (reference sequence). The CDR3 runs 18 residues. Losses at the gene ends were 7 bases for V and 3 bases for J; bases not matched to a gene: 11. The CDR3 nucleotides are TGTGCCAGCAATCCCCCCCAAGGACTAGCGGGAGACACCGGGGAGCTGTTTTTT. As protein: CASNPPQGLAGDTGELFF.

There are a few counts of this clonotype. The CDR3 DNA reads as TGTGCCATCAGTGGACAGGGTAACACCGGGGAGCTGTTTTTT. This gives the protein CAISGQGNTGELFF. This chain links TRBV10-3 with TRBJ2-2; 7 bases are a match to TRBD1. The V and J ends lost 4 bases and 2 bases, in that order; junction bases with no gene match: 1. This CDR3 is built from 14 residues. Germline V gives CDR1 ENHRY, CDR2 SYGVKD.

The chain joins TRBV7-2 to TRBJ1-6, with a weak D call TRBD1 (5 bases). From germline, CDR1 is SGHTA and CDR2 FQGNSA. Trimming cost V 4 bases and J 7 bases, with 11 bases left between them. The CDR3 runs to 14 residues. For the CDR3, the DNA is TGTGCCAGCAGCTCCGTAGGGGACAATTCACCCCTCCACTTT. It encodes CASSSVGDNSPLHF. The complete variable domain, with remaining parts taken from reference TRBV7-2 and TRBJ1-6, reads GAGVSQSPSNKVTEKGKDVELRCDPISGHTALYWYRQSLGQGLEFLIYFQGNSAPDKSGLPSDRFSAERTGGSVSTLTIQRTQQEDSAVYLCASSSVGDNSPLHFGNGTRLTVT.

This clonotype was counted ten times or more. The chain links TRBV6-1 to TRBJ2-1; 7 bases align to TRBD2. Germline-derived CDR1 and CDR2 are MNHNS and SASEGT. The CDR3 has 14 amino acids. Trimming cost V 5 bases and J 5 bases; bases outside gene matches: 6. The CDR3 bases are TGTGCCAGCAGTCGACTAGCAAAAAACAATGAGCAGTTCTTC. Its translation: CASSRLAKNNEQFF.

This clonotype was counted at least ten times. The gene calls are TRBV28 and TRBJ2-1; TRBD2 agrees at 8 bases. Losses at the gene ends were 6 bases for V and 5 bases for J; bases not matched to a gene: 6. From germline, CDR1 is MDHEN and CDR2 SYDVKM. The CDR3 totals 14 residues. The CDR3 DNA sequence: TGTGCCAGCAGATTACTAGCGGACCACAATGAGCAGTTCTTC. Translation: CASRLLADHNEQFF. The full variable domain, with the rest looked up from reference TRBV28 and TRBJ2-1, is DVKVTQSSRYLVKRTGEKVFLECVQDMDHENMFWYRQDPGLGLRLIYFSYDVKMKEKGDIPEGYSVSREKKERFSLILESASTNQTSMYLCASRLLADHNEQFFGPGTRLTVL.

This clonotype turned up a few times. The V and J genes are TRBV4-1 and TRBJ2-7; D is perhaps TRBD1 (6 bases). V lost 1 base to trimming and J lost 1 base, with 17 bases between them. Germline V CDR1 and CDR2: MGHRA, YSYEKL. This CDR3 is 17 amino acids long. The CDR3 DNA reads TGCGCCAGCAGCCAAGGCCGACTCCGGGACAAATCCTACGAGCAGTACTTC. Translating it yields CASSQGRLRDKSYEQYF.

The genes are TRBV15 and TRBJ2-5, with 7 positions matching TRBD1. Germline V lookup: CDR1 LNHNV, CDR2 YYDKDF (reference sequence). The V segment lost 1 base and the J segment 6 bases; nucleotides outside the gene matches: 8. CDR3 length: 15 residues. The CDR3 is CATSRVKQGWQTQYF. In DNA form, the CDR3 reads TGTGCCACCAGCAGAGTTAAACAGGGGTGGCAGACCCAGTACTTC.